The present entry profiles one T cell receptor (beta chain) with its context. Its antigen is not yet known. Base qualities are not provided; no much larger clone lies one nucleotide away. Using the immunoSEQ TRB Survey service, rearranged CDR3 beta regions were amplified from genomic DNA with multiplex V and J primers. Survey-level sequencing depth of up to 500,000 reads per sample was used to keep depth equal across samples. The libraries were purified and pooled, then sequenced using Illumina technology. As for how the authors treated the data: immunoSEQ online tools were used for productive clonality, sample overlap, pairwise scatters, CDR3 beta length, V/D/J gene usage and productiveness. Calculated diversity was defined as the number of unique rearrangements divided by total templates, multiplied by 100, and Shannon and Simpson indices were computed as well. Z-score normalized data were analyzed by principal component analysis with the R prcomp function and the ggbiplot package. Morisita's index was used to quantify the clonal overlap between blood and rectum within each subject. TCRdb carries this immuneACCESS record with in-frame sequences only. Its versions omit some clonotypes, under half of them owing to an unresolved V gene in the studies checked, with the rest unexplained. V and J calls and clone size come straight from that table; D and trimming were deduced from the DNA. Across this sample there are around 22,000 clones, with over 60% seen only once. In total, the top ten clones hold around 16% of the sample.

This specimen comes from a study of pediatric ulcerative colitis (dated by TCRdb to between 2018 and 2020). Study-wide context: Several ulcerative colitis patients had pancolitis and two had left-sided colitis, with histology consistent with ulcerative colitis in all. The Pediatric Ulcerative Colitis Activity Index classified a couple of patients as having mild disease, several as having moderate disease and three as having acute severe colitis. From roughly 10 newly diagnosed, treatment-naive pediatric ulcerative colitis patients and a few non-IBD control children, paired blood and rectal samples were collected. The investigation overall reported the following: Clonal overlap between a subject's own blood and rectum was significantly greater in ulcerative colitis patients than in controls, which suggests more T cell trafficking to inflamed tissue. Because the repertoires came from total lymphocyte DNA, rare subsets such as regulatory T cells may have patterns that are not reflected. For technical reasons, blood samples from two patients gave substantially fewer templates, and these samples were excluded from the blood-rectal overlap analysis. A couple of rectal CDR3 clonotypes were found in every ulcerative colitis patient but in no control. The healthy control group was small, with only four individuals. Blood-derived T cells may have been included in rectal pinch biopsies, especially in patients with overt colitis. Features of the rectal repertoire distinguished controls, mild-moderate colitis patients and acute severe colitis patients, and in acute severe colitis, rectal diversity was reduced because of clonal expansions.

Cut back by 7 bases and 4 bases, the V and J ends lie 11 bases apart. The CDR3 sequence holds 14 residues, the cysteine and phenylalanine included. The CDR3 DNA has 42 bases and is translated from base 1. The CDR1 and CDR2 encoded by the germline V gene are SNHLY and FYNNEI. One to two pinch biopsies were taken from the rectum for research during colonoscopy. Before the diagnostic colonoscopy, none of the ulcerative colitis patients had been given any immunosuppressive medication. Before DNA was isolated, the rectal biopsies underwent proteinase K digestion. The Wizard kit (Promega) was used to extract genomic DNA from the blood and intestinal samples.

Here the chain combines TRBV2 and TRBJ1-6, and possibly TRBD1, on 5 matching bases. The sample taken for sequencing was gut tissue. This TCR was sampled from a boy aged 5-17 years with severe ulcerative colitis. The CDR3: CASTWDVYNSPLHF. The bases are TGTGCCAGCACCTGGGACGTTTATAATTCACCCCTCCACTTT.